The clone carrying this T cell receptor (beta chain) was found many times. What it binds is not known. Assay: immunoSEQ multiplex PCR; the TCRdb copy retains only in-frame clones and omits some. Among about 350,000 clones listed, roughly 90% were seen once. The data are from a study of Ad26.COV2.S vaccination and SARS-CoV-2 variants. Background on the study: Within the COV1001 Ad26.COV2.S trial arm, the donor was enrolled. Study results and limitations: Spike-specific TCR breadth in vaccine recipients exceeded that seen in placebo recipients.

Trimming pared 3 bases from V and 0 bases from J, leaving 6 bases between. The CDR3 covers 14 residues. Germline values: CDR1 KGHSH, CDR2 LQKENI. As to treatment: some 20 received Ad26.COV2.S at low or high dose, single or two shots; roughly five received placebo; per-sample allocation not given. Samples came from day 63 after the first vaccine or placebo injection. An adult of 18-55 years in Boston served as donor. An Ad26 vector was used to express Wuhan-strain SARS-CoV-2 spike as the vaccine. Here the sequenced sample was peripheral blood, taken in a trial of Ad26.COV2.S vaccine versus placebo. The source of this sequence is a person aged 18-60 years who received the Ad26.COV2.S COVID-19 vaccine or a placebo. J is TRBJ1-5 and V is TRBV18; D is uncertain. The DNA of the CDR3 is TGTGCCAGCTCACCTGAGTATAGCAATCAGCCCCAGCATTTT. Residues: CASSPEYSNQPQHF. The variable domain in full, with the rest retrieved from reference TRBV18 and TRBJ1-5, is NAGVMQNPRHLVRRRGQEARLRCSPMKGHSHVYWYRQLPEEGLKFMVYLQKENIIDESGMPKERFSAEFPKEGPSILRIQQVVRGDSAAYFCASSPEYSNQPQHFGDGTRLSIL.